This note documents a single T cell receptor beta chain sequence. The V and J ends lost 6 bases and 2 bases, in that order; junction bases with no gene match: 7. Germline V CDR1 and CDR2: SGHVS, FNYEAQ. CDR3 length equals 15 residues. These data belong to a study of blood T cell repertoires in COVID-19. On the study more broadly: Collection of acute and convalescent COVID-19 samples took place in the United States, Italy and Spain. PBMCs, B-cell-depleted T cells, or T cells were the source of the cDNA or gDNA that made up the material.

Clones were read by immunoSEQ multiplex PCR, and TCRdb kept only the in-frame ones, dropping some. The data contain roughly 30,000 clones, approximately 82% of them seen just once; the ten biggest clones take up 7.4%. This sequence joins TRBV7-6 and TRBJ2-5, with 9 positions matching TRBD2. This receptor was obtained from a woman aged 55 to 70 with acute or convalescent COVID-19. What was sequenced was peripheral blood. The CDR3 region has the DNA TGTGCCAGCAGGCAAGCGGGGGGATCGCAAGAGACCCAGTACTTC. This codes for CASRQAGGSQETQYF.